The clone carrying this T cell receptor beta chain has only one observation. Study processing details: How many nucleated cells were present was estimated from reference gene primer amplification. Measured with immunoSEQ multiplex PCR; TCRdb has only the in-frame clones, and not every one. The V and J calls and clone size come from that table; D and trimming were worked out from the DNA. The table shows about 160,000 clones, with more than 75% occurring only once. These data belong to a study of blood T cell repertoires in COVID-19. Overall study context: Spain, Italy and the United States supplied samples that represented acute and convalescent COVID-19. The analysed material was cDNA or gDNA that came from T cells, B-cell-depleted T cells, or PBMCs.

With 2 bases removed from V and 10 bases from J, the gap between germline ends came to 17 bases. CDR1 and CDR2 from the germline V gene are MDHEN and SYDVKM. This CDR3 region has 14 residues. The chain uses TRBV28 and TRBJ1-1, with D unclear. This clonotype was sampled from a man in his forties with acute or convalescent COVID-19. The specimen sequenced was peripheral blood. CDR3 sequence reads: CASSLMGRGFGAFF. In DNA form, the CDR3 reads TGTGCCAGCAGTTTAATGGGTCGGGGTTTCGGAGCTTTCTTT.